The following is a T cell receptor beta chain sequence with its context. Its antigen is not yet known. The record has no base qualities; no much larger clone is one base away. The time point label for this specimen denotes: 12 months on ibrutinib. For TCR beta library preparation, roughly 2 micrograms of genomic DNA were extracted from the cryopreserved PBMCs. Longitudinal blood samples from CLL patients on ibrutinib monotherapy underwent high-throughput TCR beta sequencing. The patients took part in an open-label, single-center phase 2 trial of ibrutinib monotherapy. Deletion took 4 bases off V and 6 bases off J, with a span of 6 bases between the germline ends. CDR1 MGHRA and CDR2 YSYEKL are derived from the germline V gene. The CDR3 numbers 12 residues from cysteine through phenylalanine. CDR3 DNA only is kept here, 36 bases in frame from base 1. The goal of deep resolution MiSeq sequencing was a depth between 1 in 1 million and 1 in 200,000 T cells, and coverage averaged 10x per clonotype. TCR beta libraries were generated with the immunoSEQ hsTCRB Kit. On the authors' methods: Data were analyzed with ImmunoSEQ Data Assistant and ImmunoSEQ Analyzer, with V, D and J genes assigned per IMGT definitions. Clonality, with values ranging from 0 to 1, was calculated as one minus the normalized Shannon entropy of productive rearrangement frequencies. Only overrepresented clonotypes making up at least 0.05% of each patient's repertoire were included in the public clonotype analysis. Thirteen age-matched healthy donor repertoires from immuneACCESS were used as controls for clonality. TCRdb mirrors the immuneACCESS table, restricted to in-frame sequences. Some clones are absent from its copies; in checked studies, under half trace to an unresolved V gene, and the reason for the others is unknown. That table furnishes V, J and clone size, whereas the DNA furnished D and trimming. Counted in this sample were about 140,000 clones; about 80% of them appeared once. The biggest ten clones account for around a quarter of the sample.

The data were obtained in a study of cytotoxic CD8 clonotypes in ibrutinib-treated CLL (dated by TCRdb to 2020 to 2023). Background on the whole study: The cohort included roughly 15 treatment-naive and under 13 relapsed/refractory patients; about 18 were IGHV unmutated. An average of around 260,000 productive templates and 94,082 productive rearrangements was obtained per sample. Responses were partial in some 24 patients and complete in 2; after median roughly 69 months follow-up, roughly 14 stayed in remission and around 12 progressed. Cryopreserved peripheral blood mononuclear cells were obtained before treatment, at response, and at either sustained remission or disease progression. Response samples were taken after a median of roughly a year on treatment, ranging from roughly 6 to 36 months. Of the approximately 94 people in the trial, about 25 had longitudinal samples available. Every sample from remission and from progressive disease was obtained while the patients were still on ibrutinib. Overall study outcomes, separate from this receptor: Clonality rose at ibrutinib response, remained stable during sustained remission, and dropped back toward baseline at progression. Lymph node repertoires were not examined, and the timing of sampling was not matched between patients in sustained remission and those whose disease progressed. Public clonotypes were rare and either contracted or stayed stable during treatment, and the rise in clonality at ibrutinib response reflected the expansion of private clonotypes. At baseline, clonality was higher than in age-matched healthy donors and showed a strong correlation with circulating CD8+ T-cell counts.

The V and J genes are TRBV4-1 and TRBJ2-2; TRBD2 is a possible D gene, resting on 6 matching bases. This sequence was found in a human donor with chronic lymphocytic leukemia. The source was PBMCs, collected after 12 months of ibrutinib treatment. The CDR3 in this case is CASSREAGELFF. The nucleotide sequence is given as TGCGCCAGCAGCCGGGAGGCCGGGGAGCTGTTTTTT.